This T cell receptor (beta chain) came from a study of shared clonotypes between healthy human individuals. Study findings and constraints: Unshared clonotypes carried lower generation probabilities than those common to all four donors.

This CDR3 is built from 14 residues. The germline V gene has CDR1 MGHRA and CDR2 YSYEKL. The V and J ends lost 1 base and 7 bases respectively, with 13 bases between them. As for this clone: The antigen remains unidentified.

Measured with immunoSEQ multiplex PCR; TCRdb has only the in-frame clones, and not every one. Seen here are about 1 million clones, 65% to 75% observed once, and the top ten hold 1.5%. Sequencing was carried out using memory CD4+ T cells sorted from blood. Sample subset: CD45RA-negative fraction. This sequence joins TRBV4-1 and TRBJ1-2; unclear D gene. The sequence was obtained from a man younger than 35 in good health. The CDR3 sequence is CASSQGQIYGGYTF. CDR3 DNA: TGCGCCAGCAGCCAAGGCCAGATCTATGGTGGCTACACCTTC.